Presented here are 27 T cell receptor beta chains from one specimen sequenced in a study of molecular identifiers for immune sequencing clone quantification. TCRdb used MiXCR to reprocess the PCR reads, holding one entry per CDR3 protein. There are about 630,000 distinct CDR3 sequences in the sample; 25% occur only once, and about 0.78% lies in the top ten. The sequenced sample consisted of naive CD8+ T cells from blood, with Jurkat cell RNA spiked in. Described subset: FACS-sorted CD8+CD4-CCR7+CD45RA+ naive T cells. The receptors were sampled from a human donor in good health. Some libraries in this study had Jurkat cell RNA spiked in.

As for this clonotype: A much larger clonotype is one base distant, so this may be a read error. V gene TRBV12-3 or TRBV12-4 combines with J gene TRBJ1-4, with TRBD1 as a possible D gene (6 bases). V lost 6 bases and J 6 bases, leaving 20 bases between the germline ends. This CDR3 comprises 16 residues. The CDR3 spells CASSLTPGASDEKLFF. DNA for the CDR3: TGTGCCAGCAGCCTAACCCCAGGGGCGAGTGATGAAAAACTGTTTTTT.

This clonotype was found a few times. This chain connects TRBV28 to TRBJ2-3, with 8 positions matching TRBD2. The CDR3 totals 14 residues. The J segment lost 5 bases and the V segment lost 8 bases, leaving 9 bases of the junction unmatched. The germline V gene has CDR1 MDHEN and CDR2 SYDVKM. Here the CDR3 DNA reads TGTGCCAGCTCGCCGAGGCTAGCGGGAGATACGCAGTATTTT. Translation: CASSPRLAGDTQYF.

Points on this clonotype: The junction shows a germline mismatch at one end, possibly a read error. The chain recombines TRBV27 with TRBJ1-3; tentative D call: TRBD1 (5 bases). This CDR3 has 15 amino acids. Germline loops: CDR1 MNHEY, CDR2 SMNVEV (reference sequence). The CDR3: CASSGTTDSGNSIYF. The CDR3 region has the DNA TGTGCCAGCAGCGGGACCACGGACTCTGGAAACTCCATATATTTT.

This chain links TRBV7-9 with TRBJ2-7; 9 bases align to TRBD2. The V gene's germline CDR1 is SEHNR and CDR2 FQNEAQ (reference sequence). With V trimmed by 5 bases and J by 6 bases, 14 bases remained unmatched. This CDR3 is built from 16 residues. CDR3 loop: CASSPPSGKTNCEQYF. The CDR3 DNA is TGTGCCAGCAGCCCCCCTAGCGGGAAGACTAACTGCGAGCAGTACTTC.

As concerns this clonotype: A much larger clone lies one base from this, so it may be a read error. The chain employs TRBV4-1 and TRBJ2-2; D is ambiguous. The CDR3 totals 15 residues. V was clipped by 1 base and J by 0 bases, with 6 bases between them. CDR1 and CDR2 from the germline V gene are MGHRA and YSYEKL. The CDR3 region is CASSQGRPNTGELFF. The CDR3 DNA reads TGCGCCAGCAGCCAAGGACGGCCGAACACCGGGGAGCTGTTTTTT.

The rearrangement uses TRBV12-3 or TRBV12-4 and TRBJ2-5; 12 nucleotides line up with TRBD2. The trim removed 2 bases at V and 10 bases at J, leaving 11 bases unmatched. The CDR3 is 16 amino acids. The CDR3: CASSLRIPSGGGDQYF. CDR3 DNA sequence: TGTGCCAGCAGTTTACGTATTCCTAGCGGGGGGGGCGACCAGTACTTC.

The table lists this clonotype with a few counts. The J gene is TRBJ2-3, the V gene TRBV24-1; D unclear. The germline V gene has CDR1 KGHDR and CDR2 SFDVKD. Trimming removed 4 bases from V and 4 bases from J, with 8 bases in between. CDR3 length equals 13 residues. In nucleotides, the CDR3 is TGTGCCACCAGTGAGACTTTTGCAGATACGCAGTATTTT. Translating it yields CATSETFADTQYF.

This clonotype was picked up a small number of times. The chain joins TRBV2 to TRBJ2-3, with 9 bases identical to TRBD1. This CDR3 is built from 15 residues. CDR1 SNHLY and CDR2 FYNNEI come from the germline V gene. V shed 5 bases and J 5 bases; nucleotides not matched to a gene: 8. CDR3 in amino acids: CASSPGTGFEDTQYF. The CDR3 coding sequence is TGTGCCAGCAGTCCCGGGACAGGGTTCGAAGATACGCAGTATTTT.

This clonotype turned up a few times. The chain links TRBV24-1 to TRBJ2-1; possible D gene TRBD2, 6 bases. CDR3 length: 17 amino acids. Germline CDR1 KGHDR, CDR2 SFDVKD. V was shortened by 4 bases and J by 6 bases, with 21 bases between the two germline ends. CDR3 nucleotide sequence: TGTGCCACCAGTGACCCTCCTGTGGCGGAGGGGTCCAATGAGCAGTTCTTC. Its translation: CATSDPPVAEGSNEQFF.

A note on this clonotype: A much larger clone lies one base from this, so it may be a read error. The gene calls are TRBV6-5 and TRBJ1-1; D call uncertain. This CDR3 spans 14 amino acids. Per the germline V gene, CDR1 is MNHEY and CDR2 is SVGAGI. CDR3 DNA: TGTGCCAGCAGCCATCCCCTCGAGCGCACTGCAGCTTTCTTT. This gives the protein CASSHPLERTAAFF.

In its sample, this clonotype was seen a few times. The chain is built from TRBV14 and TRBJ2-7; TRBD1 is a possible D gene (5 bases). Germline V gives CDR1 SGHDN, CDR2 FVKESK. This CDR3 spans 14 amino acids. V was pared by 4 bases and J by 4 bases, with 14 bases between. CDR3 sequence (DNA): TGTGCCAGCAGCCCAGAAAAGGGGTTTTACGAGCAGTACTTC. Translating gives CASSPEKGFYEQYF. Combining the CDR3 with reference TRBV14 and TRBJ2-7 gives the whole variable domain EAGVTQFPSHSVIEKGQTVTLRCDPISGHDNLYWYRRVMGKEIKFLLHFVKESKQDESGMPNNRFLAERTGGTYSTLKVQPAELEDSGVYFCASSPEKGFYEQYFGPGTRLTVT.

This clonotype was observed a handful of times. The rearrangement joins TRBV19 to TRBJ1-2; 9 bases match TRBD1. The germline gives CDR1 LNHDA, CDR2 SQIVND (reference sequence). V lost 5 bases to trimming and J lost 4 bases; unmatched junction nucleotides: 8. The CDR3 spans 15 residues. The CDR3 sequence: CASSLRTGEIYGYTF. In nucleotides, the CDR3 is TGTGCCAGTAGTCTCCGGACAGGGGAGATCTATGGCTACACCTTC. Based on the CDR3 plus reference TRBV19 and TRBJ1-2, the full variable domain is DGGITQSPKYLFRKEGQNVTLSCEQNLNHDAMYWYRQDPGQGLRLIYYSQIVNDFQKGDIAEGYSVSREKKESFPLTVTSAQKNPTAFYLCASSLRTGEIYGYTFGSGTRLTVV.

This clonotype has more than one count but fewer than ten. The chain uses TRBV27 and TRBJ2-5, with 12 nucleotides matching TRBD1. This CDR3 comprises 16 residues. Germline-derived CDR1 and CDR2 are MNHEY and SMNVEV (reference sequence). V gave up 7 bases and J gave up 2 bases; unmatched junction bases: 8. This CDR3 reads CASMTGTGGLQETQYF. DNA for the CDR3: TGTGCCAGCATGACCGGGACAGGGGGCTTACAAGAGACCCAGTACTTC.

Comment on this clonotype: Just one base apart from a much larger clone, this may be a read error. This chain links TRBV25-1 with TRBJ1-5; no definite D call. Trimming stripped 1 base from V and 9 bases from J, with 16 bases between. Germline V gene sequence: CDR1 MGHDK, CDR2 SYGVNS. The CDR3 is 15 residues long. CDR3 loop: CASSESSWGDRPQHF. The CDR3 DNA reads TGTGCCAGCAGTGAATCTTCCTGGGGTGATCGGCCCCAGCATTTT.

The chain combines TRBV20-1 with TRBJ1-4; TRBD1 agrees at 9 bases. CDR1 is DFQATT and CDR2 is SNEGSKA in the germline V gene (reference sequence). The length of the CDR3 is 14 residues. J was trimmed by 8 bases and V by 0 bases; bases with no gene match: 4. CDR3: CSAREGQGSEKLFF. The CDR3 DNA follows: TGCAGTGCTAGAGAGGGACAGGGATCGGAAAAACTGTTTTTT.

This chain uses TRBV12-3 or TRBV12-4 with TRBJ2-4, with D uncertain. This CDR3 is built from 17 residues. V was pared by 0 bases and J by 0 bases, with 12 bases between. In DNA form, the CDR3 reads TGTGCCAGCAGTTTAGCTTGGCAGAATCTAGCCAAAAACATTCAGTACTTC. Translated: CASSLAWQNLAKNIQYF.

Worth noting for this clonotype: A much more abundant neighbour one base away suggests this may be a read error. Because the CDR3 is missing its conserved closing phenylalanine or tryptophan, this is likely a read error. The CDR3 DNA sequence: TGTGCCATCAGTGAAGATACGGATACGCAGTATCTT. Amino acids: CAISEDTDTQYL. The chain joins TRBV10-3 to TRBJ2-3; no clear D gene. Between the trimmed V and J ends, which lost 3 bases and 6 bases, there was a span of 7 bases. The germline CDR1 and CDR2 sequences are ENHRY and SYGVKD. This CDR3 contains 12 residues.

This clonotype has a count of ten or more. V usage is TRBV6-1 and J usage is TRBJ2-5, with a tentative D call TRBD1 (6 bases). This CDR3 is 16 amino acids long. Germline V gives CDR1 MNHNS, CDR2 SASEGT. V was clipped by 6 bases and J by 0 bases, with 17 bases between them. The CDR3 region is CASRPTRGQYQETQYF. The CDR3, as DNA: TGTGCCAGCAGACCGACCCGGGGACAATACCAAGAGACCCAGTACTTC.

Concerning this clonotype itself: A much larger clone lies one base from this, so it may be a read error. V usage is TRBV7-2 and J usage is TRBJ2-5; unclear D gene. The CDR3 has 14 residues. In germline, CDR1 is SGHTA, CDR2 FQGNSA. CDR3 loop: CACSSMDPTSTQYF. The CDR3 DNA sequence: TGTGCCTGCAGCTCTATGGACCCTACCTCCACCCAGTACTTC.

This clonotype was recorded many times. The V gene is TRBV6-5, the J gene TRBJ1-1; D may be TRBD1 (6 bases). V lost 4 bases and J 4 bases, leaving 16 bases between the germline ends. CDR1 MNHEY and CDR2 SVGAGI come from the germline V gene. The CDR3 runs 15 residues. The CDR3 bases are TGTGCCAGCAGTTCCCGACAGGAGGTTGGCACTGAAGCTTTCTTT. It specifies CASSSRQEVGTEAFF.

This clonotype was found many times. The chain has TRBV11-2 and TRBJ1-2; weak D call: TRBD1 (5 bases). Per germline, CDR1 SGHAT and CDR2 FQNNGV. The CDR3 totals 17 residues. V shed 1 base and J shed 5 bases, with 20 bases lying between them. This chain's CDR3 is CASSLGQPPNRWYGYTF. The CDR3 DNA reads as TGTGCCAGCAGCTTAGGACAGCCTCCGAACCGCTGGTATGGCTACACCTTC. Looking up the rest from reference TRBV11-2 and TRBJ1-2 gives the full variable domain: EAGVAQSPRYKIIEKRQSVAFWCNPISGHATLYWYQQILGQGPKLLIQFQNNGVVDDSQLPKDRFSAERLKGVDSTLKIQPAKLEDSAVYLCASSLGQPPNRWYGYTFGSGTRLTVV.

This clonotype appeared many times. The chain links TRBV3-1 to TRBJ1-2; no clear D gene. The V gene's germline CDR1 is LGHDT and CDR2 YNNKEL (reference sequence). V lost 0 bases to trimming and J lost 0 bases, with 17 bases between them. The CDR3 covers 18 residues. CDR3 nucleotide sequence: TGTGCCAGCAGCCAAGATCCACAGTCGAGGGCCGCTAACTATGGCTACACCTTC. It yields the protein CASSQDPQSRAANYGYTF.

This clonotype was detected ten times or more. The rearrangement uses TRBV6-6 and TRBJ2-1, with TRBD2 identical over 12 bases. CDR3 length equals 14 residues. Germline V lookup: CDR1 MNHNY, CDR2 SVGAGI (reference sequence). V was clipped by 6 bases and J by 5 bases; unmatched bases: 2. CDR3 region: CASRRLAGDNEQFF. As DNA, the CDR3 is TGTGCCAGCAGGAGACTAGCGGGGGACAATGAGCAGTTCTTC.

V and J are TRBV6-2 or TRBV6-3 and TRBJ2-1; no firm D call. Germline V gene data show CDR1 as MNHEY and CDR2 as SVGEGT. This CDR3 comprises 13 residues. V lost 5 bases, J lost 6 bases, and 11 bases lay in between. This CDR3 reads CASSTVYTNEQFF. DNA of the CDR3: TGTGCCAGCAGTACGGTTTACACCAATGAGCAGTTCTTC.

On this clonotype: A clone one base away is much larger, so this may be a read error. The rearrangement uses TRBV19 and TRBJ2-2, with D possibly being TRBD2 (6 bases). This CDR3 is 14 amino acids long. Germline V gene sequence: CDR1 LNHDA, CDR2 SQIVND (reference sequence). V lost 5 bases and J 8 bases, leaving 15 bases between the germline ends. The CDR3 coding sequence is TGTGCCAGTAGTGTAGGGACTGCAGCAGGGGAGCTGTTTTTT. This sequence encodes CASSVGTAAGELFF.

This clonotype was counted many times. DNA of the CDR3: TGTGCCAGCAGCCCGGGACAGGGGCCTGACTACGAGCAGTACTTC. This gives the protein CASSPGQGPDYEQYF. The V call is TRBV13, the J call TRBJ2-7; TRBD1 matches at 10 bases. The CDR3 totals 15 residues. V was pared by 5 bases and J by 3 bases, with 7 bases of the junction left unmatched. Germline V gene data show CDR1 as PRHDT and CDR2 as FYEKMQ (reference sequence).

CDR3 DNA: TGTGCCAGTAGTATTTCCAGCGGGGGGCCGATCTCCTACGAGCAGTACTTC. Amino acid sequence: CASSISSGGPISYEQYF. The rearrangement joins TRBV19 to TRBJ2-7; 9 bases agree with TRBD2. The V gene end was trimmed by 3 bases and the J gene end by 0 bases; junction bases not matched to a gene: 9. CDR1 is LNHDA and CDR2 is SQIVND in the germline V gene (reference sequence). This CDR3 contains 17 residues.